The present T cell receptor (beta chain) was sequenced within a study of cytomegalovirus exposure and HLA in healthy donors. Study-wide context: Earlier work reported 110 million or so unique TCR beta sequences from 150 million to 200 million T cells.

The CDR3 loop spans 15 amino acids. Trimming took 5 bases from V and 15 from J, leaving 25 bases between them. From germline, CDR1 is LNHDA and CDR2 SQIVND (reference sequence). This clone was found once. The PCR ran on 60 Vbeta and 13 Jbeta primers. Clones were sequenced by immunoSEQ multiplex PCR, and TCRdb holds only the in-frame ones, with some missing. This sample has 85,000 to 95,000 clones, with 74% found just once. The clonotype originates from a man aged 30-40 years in good health and CMV-seropositive. Sequencing was done on a sample of PBMCs. The gene calls are TRBV19 and TRBJ2-2; maybe TRBD2 (5 bases). CDR3: CASSFPPGTRGMLFF. DNA for the CDR3: TGTGCCAGTAGTTTCCCACCAGGAACCCGGGGAATGTTGTTTTTT.